This T cell receptor beta chain is from a study of identical twins. General observations from the study: Sharing of beta out-of-frame sequences by twins showed a weaker excess. Because invariant MAIT and iNKT cells could be present, zero-insertion analyses could be partly confounded.

This clonotype turned up a few times. The antigen is undetermined. Using its own MiXCR run on the 5' RACE reads, TCRdb lists one record per CDR3 protein. The sample lists 250,000 or so distinct CDR3 sequences; about an eighth were seen once. The CDR3 has 15 residues. The germline CDR1 and CDR2 sequences are LGHDT and YNNKEL (reference sequence). V was trimmed by 0 bases and J by 3 bases, leaving 12 bases between them. This sample was also put to use in a study of yellow fever vaccine responses in identical twins. Per that paper: Twins' T cell vaccine responses reportedly looked partly convergent, partly personalized.

The TCR was taken from a woman in her late teens or twenties in good health. Sample: memory (CD45RO+) T cells sorted from blood. The V gene is TRBV3-1, the J gene TRBJ2-7; the D call may be TRBD1 or TRBD2 (5 bases each). This chain's CDR3 is CASSQDYRGVYEQYF. In nucleotides, the CDR3 is TGTGCCAGCAGCCAAGATTATCGGGGCGTCTACGAGCAGTACTTC.